The text below deals with one T cell receptor (beta chain). Its target is unknown. This sample was included in a study of blood T cells in healthy people across ages. General observations from the study: Possibly, changes in expanded clonotypes were confounded because donor CMV status was unknown.

Per the germline V gene, CDR1 is SGHVS and CDR2 is FNYEAQ. V shed 0 bases and J shed 4 bases, with 6 bases lying between them. The CDR3 length is 13 residues. A second PCR, run for about 6 to 11 cycles, used a sample-barcoded 5' primer plus a J-beta primer mix. The template-switch adaptor was a 5' adaptor with 12 random nucleotides. It tagged each cDNA molecule. Per-sample output comprised a minimum of 2.5 million paired-end reads containing CDR3. One entry per CDR3 protein, called by TCRdb with MiXCR from the 5' RACE reads. The sample records over a million distinct CDR3 sequences, 45% being singletons.

The receptor was isolated from a woman in her sixties in good health. The rearrangement links TRBV7-6 to TRBJ2-5; D not resolved. The sample taken for sequencing was blood. Here the CDR3 DNA reads TGTGCCAGCAGCTTAGCCGACGCAGAGACCCAGTACTTC. This translates into CASSLADAETQYF.